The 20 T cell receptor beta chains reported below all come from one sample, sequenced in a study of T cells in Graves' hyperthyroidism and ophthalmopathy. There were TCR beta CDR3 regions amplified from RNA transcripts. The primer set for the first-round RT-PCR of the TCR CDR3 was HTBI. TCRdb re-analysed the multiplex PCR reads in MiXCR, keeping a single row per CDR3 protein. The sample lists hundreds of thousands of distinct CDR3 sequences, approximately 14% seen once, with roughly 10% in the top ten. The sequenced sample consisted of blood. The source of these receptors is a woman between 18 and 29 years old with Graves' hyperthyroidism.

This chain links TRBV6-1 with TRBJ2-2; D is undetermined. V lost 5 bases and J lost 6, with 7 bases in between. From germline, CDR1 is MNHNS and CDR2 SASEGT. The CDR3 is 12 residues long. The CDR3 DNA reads TGTGCCAGCAGTCTTTGGTCCGGGGAGCTGTTTTTT. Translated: CASSLWSGELFF.

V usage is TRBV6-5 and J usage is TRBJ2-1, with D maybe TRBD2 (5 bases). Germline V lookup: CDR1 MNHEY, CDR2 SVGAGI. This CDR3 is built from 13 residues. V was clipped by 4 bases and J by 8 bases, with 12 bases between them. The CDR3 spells CASSSREIDEQFF. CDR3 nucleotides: TGTGCCAGCAGTTCCCGGGAAATCGATGAGCAGTTCTTC.

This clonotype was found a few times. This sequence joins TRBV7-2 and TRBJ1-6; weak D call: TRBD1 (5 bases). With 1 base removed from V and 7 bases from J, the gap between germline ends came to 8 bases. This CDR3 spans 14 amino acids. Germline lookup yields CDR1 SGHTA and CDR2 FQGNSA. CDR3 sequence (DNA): TGTGCCAGCAGCTTAGTCGGGGCCAATTCACCCCTCCACTTT. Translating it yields CASSLVGANSPLHF.

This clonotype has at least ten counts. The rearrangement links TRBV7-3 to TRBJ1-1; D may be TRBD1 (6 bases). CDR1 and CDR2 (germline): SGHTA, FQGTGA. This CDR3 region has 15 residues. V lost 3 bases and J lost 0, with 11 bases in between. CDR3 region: CASSFPTGMNTEAFF. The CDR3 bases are TGTGCCAGCAGCTTTCCGACAGGAATGAACACTGAAGCTTTCTTT.

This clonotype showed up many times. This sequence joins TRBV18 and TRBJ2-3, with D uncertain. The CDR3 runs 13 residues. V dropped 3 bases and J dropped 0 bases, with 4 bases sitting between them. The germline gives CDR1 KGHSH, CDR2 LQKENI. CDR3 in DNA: TGTGCCAGCTCACCGGGCAGCACAGATACGCAGTATTTT. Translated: CASSPGSTDTQYF.

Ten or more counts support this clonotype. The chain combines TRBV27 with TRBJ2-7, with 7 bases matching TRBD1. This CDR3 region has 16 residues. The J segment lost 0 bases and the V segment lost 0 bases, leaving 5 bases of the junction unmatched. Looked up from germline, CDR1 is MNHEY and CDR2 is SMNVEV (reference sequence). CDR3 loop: CASSLSAGTASYEQYF. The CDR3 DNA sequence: TGTGCCAGCAGTTTATCAGCCGGGACAGCCTCCTACGAGCAGTACTTC.

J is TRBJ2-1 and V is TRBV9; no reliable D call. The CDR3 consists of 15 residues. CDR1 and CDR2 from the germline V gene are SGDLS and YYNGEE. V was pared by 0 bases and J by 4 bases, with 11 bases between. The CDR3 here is CASSVAGSVYNEQFF. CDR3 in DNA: TGTGCCAGCAGCGTAGCGGGTTCAGTTTACAATGAGCAGTTCTTC.

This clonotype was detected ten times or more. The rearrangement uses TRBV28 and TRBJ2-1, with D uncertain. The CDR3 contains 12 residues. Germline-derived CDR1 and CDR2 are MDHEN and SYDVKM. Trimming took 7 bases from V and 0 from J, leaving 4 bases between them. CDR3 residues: CASISSYNEQFF. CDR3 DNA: TGTGCCAGCATCAGCTCCTACAATGAGCAGTTCTTC.

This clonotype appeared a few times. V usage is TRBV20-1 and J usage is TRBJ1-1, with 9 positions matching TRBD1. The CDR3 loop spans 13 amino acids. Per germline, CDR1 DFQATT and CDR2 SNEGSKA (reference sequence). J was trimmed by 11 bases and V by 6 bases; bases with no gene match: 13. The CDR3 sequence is CSAPPGQGEPAFF. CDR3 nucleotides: TGCAGTGCCCCGCCGGGACAGGGAGAACCGGCTTTCTTT.

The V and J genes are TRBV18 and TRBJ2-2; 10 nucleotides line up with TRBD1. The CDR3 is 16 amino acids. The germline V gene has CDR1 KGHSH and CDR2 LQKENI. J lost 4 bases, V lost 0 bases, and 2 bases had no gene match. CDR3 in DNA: TGTGCCAGCTCACCACCAGGACAGGGGGGCACCGGGGAGCTGTTTTTT. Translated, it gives CASSPPGQGGTGELFF.

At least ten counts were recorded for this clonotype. The CDR3 coding sequence is TGTGCCAGCAGTGTACAGGGGGCTGGGAACACTGAAGCTTTCTTT. Translating gives CASSVQGAGNTEAFF. The rearrangement joins TRBV2 to TRBJ1-1; 9 bases are shared with TRBD1. CDR3 length: 15 residues. Trimming took 4 bases from V and 1 from J; bases not matched to a gene: 4. Germline V CDR1 and CDR2: SNHLY, FYNNEI.

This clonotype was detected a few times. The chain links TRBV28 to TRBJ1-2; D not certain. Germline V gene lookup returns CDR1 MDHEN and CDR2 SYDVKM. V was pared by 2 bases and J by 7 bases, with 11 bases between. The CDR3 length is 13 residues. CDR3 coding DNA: TGTGCCAGCAGTTTAGGAAATATCGTTGGCTACACCTTC. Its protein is CASSLGNIVGYTF.

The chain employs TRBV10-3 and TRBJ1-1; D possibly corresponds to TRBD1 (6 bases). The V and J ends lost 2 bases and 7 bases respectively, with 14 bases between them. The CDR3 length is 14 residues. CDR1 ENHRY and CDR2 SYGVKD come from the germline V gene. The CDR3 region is CAISEQAGAGEAFF. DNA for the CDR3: TGTGCCATCAGTGAGCAGGCAGGGGCTGGTGAAGCTTTCTTT.

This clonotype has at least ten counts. The DNA for the CDR3 is TGCAGTGCTAGAGATATCCTCAACCAGGGGGTACTATCTCGCCAGCCCCAGCATTTT. It codes for CSARDILNQGVLSRQPQHF. The chain links TRBV20-1 to TRBJ1-5; the match to TRBD1 covers 7 bases. This CDR3 has 19 amino acids. Germline CDR1 and CDR2: DFQATT and SNEGSKA (reference sequence). Losses at the gene ends were 0 bases for V and 7 bases for J; bases not matched to a gene: 21.

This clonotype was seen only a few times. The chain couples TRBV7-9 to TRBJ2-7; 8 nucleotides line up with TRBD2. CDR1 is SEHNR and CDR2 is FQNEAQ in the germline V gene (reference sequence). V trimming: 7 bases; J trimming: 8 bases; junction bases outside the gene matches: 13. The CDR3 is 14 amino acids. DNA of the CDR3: TGTGCCAGCACCTTTGGCGGGAGGCCCACCAAGCAGTACTTC. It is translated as CASTFGGRPTKQYF.

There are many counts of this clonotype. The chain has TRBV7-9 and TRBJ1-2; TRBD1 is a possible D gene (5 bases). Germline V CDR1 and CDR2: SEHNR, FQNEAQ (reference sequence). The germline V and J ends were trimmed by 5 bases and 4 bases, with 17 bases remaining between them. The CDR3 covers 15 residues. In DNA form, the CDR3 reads TGTGCCAGCAGCGCCATCGGGGCCTCCCCCTATGGCTACACCTTC. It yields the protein CASSAIGASPYGYTF.

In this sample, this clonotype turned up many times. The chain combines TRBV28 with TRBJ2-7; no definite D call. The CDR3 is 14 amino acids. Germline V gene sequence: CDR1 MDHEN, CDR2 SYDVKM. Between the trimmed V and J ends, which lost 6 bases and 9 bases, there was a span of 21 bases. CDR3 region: CASSPRDGRLGQYF. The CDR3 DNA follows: TGTGCCAGCAGCCCTCGCGACGGGCGGTTGGGGCAGTACTTC.

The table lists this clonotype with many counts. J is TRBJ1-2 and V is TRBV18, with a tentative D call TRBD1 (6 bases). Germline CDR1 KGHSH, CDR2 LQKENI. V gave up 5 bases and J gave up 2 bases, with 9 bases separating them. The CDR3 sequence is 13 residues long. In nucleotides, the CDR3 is TGTGCCAGCTCAACGACAGGAAACTATGGCTACACCTTC. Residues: CASSTTGNYGYTF.

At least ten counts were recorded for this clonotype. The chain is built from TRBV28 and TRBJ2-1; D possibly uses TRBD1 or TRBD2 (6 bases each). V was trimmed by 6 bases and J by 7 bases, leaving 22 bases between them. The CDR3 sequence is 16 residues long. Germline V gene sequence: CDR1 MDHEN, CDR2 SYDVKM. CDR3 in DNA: TGTGCCAGCAGGACCGGGGGCGGGACAAGTTTTAATGAGCAGTTCTTC. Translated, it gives CASRTGGGTSFNEQFF.

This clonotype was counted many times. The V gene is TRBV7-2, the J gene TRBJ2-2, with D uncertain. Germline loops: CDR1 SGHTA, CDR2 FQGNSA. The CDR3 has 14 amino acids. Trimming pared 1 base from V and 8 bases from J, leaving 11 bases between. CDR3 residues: CASSLVGTPGELFF. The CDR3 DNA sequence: TGTGCCAGCAGCTTAGTAGGTACACCGGGGGAGCTGTTTTTT.